This paragraph reports one T cell receptor (beta chain). The germline V gene has CDR1 SEHNR and CDR2 FQNEAQ (reference sequence). V shed 4 bases and J shed 3 bases, with 12 bases lying between them. The CDR3 extends over 14 amino acids. The data derive from a study of blood T cell repertoires in COVID-19. TCRdb's table, derived via immunoSEQ multiplex PCR, lists solely in-frame clones and lacks some. The repertoire holds 140,000 to 150,000 clones, more than 75% seen once, with about 11% in the top ten. Across under 25 US areas, participants ranged in age from about 18 to 90 years. This TCR derives from a man aged 60 to 75 who had recovered from COVID-19. Sequencing was performed on PBMCs or T cells enriched from blood (not recorded which). The chain carries TRBV7-9 and TRBJ1-1; D call uncertain. CDR3 sequence reads: CASSSGITHTEAFF. The CDR3, as DNA: TGTGCCAGCAGCTCCGGGATCACCCACACTGAAGCTTTCTTT.